The rows below give T cell receptor beta chains drawn from one sample of a study of identical twins. TCRdb independently ran MiXCR on the 5' RACE reads; one entry per CDR3 protein. The sample records 350,000 to 500,000 distinct CDR3 sequences, roughly 18% being singletons. The sequenced material came from naive T cells sorted from blood. The receptors stem from a man in his fifties in good health. CDR3s leave out the opening cysteine and the closing phenylalanine or tryptophan. The order of the fields is V gene, J gene, CDR3 protein.

>TRBV4-3|TRBJ2-2
ASGAGGGLGSVAGELF
>TRBV12-3/TRBV12-4|TRBJ1-2
ASSLGRGGYGYT
>TRBV6-5|TRBJ2-5
ASSSYSQRQETQY
>TRBV27|TRBJ2-3
ASSQLVTMGTDTQY
>TRBV5-1|TRBJ2-2
ASSPGGADTGELF
>TRBV10-3|TRBJ2-7
AISAAGTLTYEQY
>TRBV6-1|TRBJ2-1
ASSLTPWEGPLQYNEQF
>TRBV5-1|TRBJ2-3
PSSLAREPDTQY
>TRBV29-1|TRBJ2-7
SVETRASGSGEQY
>TRBV12-3/TRBV12-4|TRBJ1-1
ASGKTGRSNTEAF
>TRBV4-2|TRBJ2-1
ASSKGLAGGPFEQF
>TRBV6-5|TRBJ1-2
ASSFSGTGLGYT
>TRBV20-1|TRBJ2-7
SGTGVRSGEQY
>TRBV6-1|TRBJ2-6
ASKRLGANVLT
>TRBV7-2|TRBJ2-2
ASSSFITGELF
>TRBV6-1|TRBJ1-4
ASSLSGFGEKLF
>TRBV13|TRBJ2-1
ASSWYGLAGGPGEQF
>TRBV28|TRBJ2-3
ASSLSLAGSTDTQY
>TRBV2|TRBJ2-7
ASQLGPGTSYEQY
>TRBV10-3|TRBJ2-3
AISESEGNTDTQY
>TRBV7-9|TRBJ1-1
ASSSYRGANTEAF
>TRBV5-1|TRBJ2-5
ASSTPLDDQETQY
>TRBV11-2|TRBJ2-7
ASSFVRRAHEQY
>TRBV10-3|TRBJ2-7
ATQHGAGAPYEQY
>TRBV7-2|TRBJ1-4
ASSLVVGQGAGEKLF
>TRBV20-1|TRBJ2-3
SARASGEDPYTDTQY
>TRBV12-3/TRBV12-4|TRBJ1-5
ASSGDEGQPQH
>TRBV7-4|TRBJ2-7
ASSPTIQREGLYEQY
>TRBV5-1|TRBJ2-3
ASSEGGHTNTDTQY